Listed below are T cell receptor beta chains from one sample, sequenced in a study. TCRdb passed the RT-PCR reads through MiXCR, listing each CDR3 protein once. The repertoire holds about 680,000 distinct CDR3 sequences, with 13% to 15% as singletons. The source material was memory CD4+ T cells from blood. These receptors were collected from a female donor in good health, serving as a healthy control. The CDR3 runs from the conserved cysteine through the conserved F or W. The D gene is left open where the match is weak. Size values are once, few and many counts, or a class for expanded clones, and some rows have none.

size: few; V: TRBV12-3/TRBV12-4; D: -; J: TRBJ1-1; DNA: TGTGCCAGCAGTTTAAATCAGGAAGCTGAAGCTTTCTTT; CDR3: CASSLNQEAEAFF
size: -; V: TRBV20-1; D: -; J: TRBJ2-7; DNA: TGCAGTGCCCAAAGGGCGCGGACCTACGAGCAGTACTTC; CDR3: CSAQRARTYEQYF
size: -; V: TRBV28; D: -; J: TRBJ1-6; DNA: TGTACCAGCAGTCCGGCCCCCACAGGGTTTAATTCACCCCTCCACTTT; CDR3: CTSSPAPTGFNSPLHF
size: -; V: TRBV6-6; D: -; J: TRBJ2-1; DNA: TGTGCCAGCAGTTACTCTTACCTCAATGAGCAGTTCTTC; CDR3: CASSYSYLNEQFF
size: few; V: TRBV24-1; D: -; J: TRBJ2-1; DNA: TGTGCCACCAGTGGTCACCCGGGGCTTACAATTGAGCAGTTCTTC; CDR3: CATSGHPGLTIEQFF
size: few; V: TRBV20-1; D: -; J: TRBJ1-2; DNA: TGCAGTGCTAGTGGACAGACCTATGGCTACACCTTC; CDR3: CSASGQTYGYTF
size: few; V: TRBV20-1; D: TRBD2; J: TRBJ2-7; DNA: TGCAGTGCTAGGGTACCGGGACTAGATTTCTACGAGCAGTACTTC; CDR3: CSARVPGLDFYEQYF
size: few; V: TRBV28; D: TRBD2; J: TRBJ2-7; DNA: TGTGCCAGCAGTCCCCGAGGCGGGAGTATTTACGAGCAGTACTTC; CDR3: CASSPRGGSIYEQYF
size: -; V: TRBV15; D: -; J: TRBJ2-2; DNA: TGTGCCACCAGCAAAGGTATCACCGGGGAGCTGTTTTTT; CDR3: CATSKGITGELFF
size: few; V: TRBV18; D: -; J: TRBJ2-1; DNA: TGTGCCAGCTCACCACCTAATCTAGCGCATGAGCAGTTCTTC; CDR3: CASSPPNLAHEQFF
size: many; V: TRBV29-1; D: -; J: TRBJ2-1; DNA: TGCAGCCTATGGGATGAGCAGTTCTTC; CDR3: CSLWDEQFF
size: -; V: TRBV6-6; D: -; J: TRBJ1-1; DNA: TGTGCCAGCGTTGGGACCTTGGGCACTGAAGCTTTCTTT; CDR3: CASVGTLGTEAFF
size: many; V: TRBV5-1; D: TRBD2; J: TRBJ2-3; DNA: TGCGCCAGCAGGTACGAAAGCGGGGCGCCCACAGATACGCAGTATTTT; CDR3: CASRYESGAPTDTQYF
size: many; V: TRBV4-3; D: -; J: TRBJ2-7; DNA: TGCGCCAGCAGCCAAGAGGGCTCCCCGGTCCGCGAGCAGTACTTC; CDR3: CASSQEGSPVREQYF
size: many; V: TRBV4-2; D: -; J: TRBJ2-5; DNA: TGTGCCAGCAGCCAAGATTCGGATCTTCAAGAGACCCAGTACTTC; CDR3: CASSQDSDLQETQYF
size: few; V: TRBV5-5; D: -; J: TRBJ2-1; DNA: TGTGCCAGCAGCTTAGGACTGAACTCCTACAATGAGCAGTTCTTC; CDR3: CASSLGLNSYNEQFF
size: -; V: TRBV28; D: -; J: TRBJ2-4; DNA: TGTGCCAGTACCGACCCGGGGAGAGGAGGAAACATTCAGTACTTC; CDR3: CASTDPGRGGNIQYF
size: many; V: TRBV20-1; D: TRBD2; J: TRBJ2-3; DNA: TGCAGTGCTAGAGAGCCACTAGCGGGACGCACAGATACGCAGTATTTT; CDR3: CSAREPLAGRTDTQYF
size: few; V: TRBV9; D: -; J: TRBJ1-3; DNA: TGTGCCAGCAGCGCGGGGGAGGTGGGGGCGCTCCGGATAGCTGGAAACACCATATATTTT; CDR3: CASSAGEVGALRIAGNTIYF
size: -; V: TRBV20-1; D: -; J: TRBJ2-1; DNA: TGCAGTGCGTCGATCGGCGATGAGCAGTTCTTC; CDR3: CSASIGDEQFF
size: many; V: TRBV10-3; D: TRBD2; J: TRBJ2-3; DNA: TGTGCCATCAGCGACGGGGCGGGAGTGTCAGATACGCAGTATTTT; CDR3: CAISDGAGVSDTQYF
size: many; V: TRBV10-3; D: -; J: TRBJ2-1; DNA: TGTGCCATCAGTGAGGAGGCGCCCTACAATGAGCAGTTCTTC; CDR3: CAISEEAPYNEQFF
size: -; V: TRBV5-1; D: -; J: TRBJ2-1; DNA: TGCGCCAGCAGCTTGCTCACCAGCTCCTACAATGAGCAGTTCTTC; CDR3: CASSLLTSSYNEQFF
size: many; V: TRBV29-1; D: -; J: TRBJ2-5; DNA: TGCAGCGGATCTACTAAGGGGACTCAAGAGACCCAGTACTTC; CDR3: CSGSTKGTQETQYF
size: -; V: TRBV7-2; D: -; J: TRBJ2-7; DNA: TGTGCCAGCAGCTCCCGGGCCAGCCTTTACGAGCAGTACTTC; CDR3: CASSSRASLYEQYF
size: -; V: TRBV4-3; D: TRBD2; J: TRBJ2-5; DNA: TGCGCCAGCAGCCAAGATCGGGCTAGCGGGGAGGCAGCGGAGACCCAGTACTTC; CDR3: CASSQDRASGEAAETQYF
size: many; V: TRBV12-3/TRBV12-4; D: -; J: TRBJ1-5; DNA: TGTGCCAGCAGCCTAGGCGGGACTCCCCAGCATTTT; CDR3: CASSLGGTPQHF
size: few; V: TRBV6-5; D: TRBD1; J: TRBJ2-2; DNA: TGTGCCAGCAGTACAAGGACAGGGTGGGACACCGGGGAGCTGTTTTTT; CDR3: CASSTRTGWDTGELFF
size: -; V: TRBV10-3; D: -; J: TRBJ1-3; DNA: TGTGCCATCGAGGAAACTGGAAACACCATATATTTT; CDR3: CAIEETGNTIYF
size: -; V: TRBV28; D: TRBD2; J: TRBJ2-1; DNA: TGTGCCACCAAGCTCCGGGACTACCCCTACAATGAGCAGTTCTTC; CDR3: CATKLRDYPYNEQFF
size: -; V: TRBV6-5; D: -; J: TRBJ2-6; DNA: TGTGCCAGCAACCCCGGACGGGGCTCTGGGGCCAACGTCCTGACTTTC; CDR3: CASNPGRGSGANVLTF